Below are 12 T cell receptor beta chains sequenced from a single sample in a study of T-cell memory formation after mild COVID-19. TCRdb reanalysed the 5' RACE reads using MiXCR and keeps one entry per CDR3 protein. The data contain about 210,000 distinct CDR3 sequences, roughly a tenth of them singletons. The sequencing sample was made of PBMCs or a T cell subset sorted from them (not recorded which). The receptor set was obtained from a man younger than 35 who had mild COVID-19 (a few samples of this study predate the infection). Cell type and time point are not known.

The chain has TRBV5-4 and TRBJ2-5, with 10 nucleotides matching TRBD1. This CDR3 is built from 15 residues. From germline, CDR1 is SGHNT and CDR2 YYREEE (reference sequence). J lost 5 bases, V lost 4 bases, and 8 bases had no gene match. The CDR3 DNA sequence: TGTGCCAGCAGCGTAGACAGGGGGCAGCGGGAGACCCAGTACTTC. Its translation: CASSVDRGQRETQYF.

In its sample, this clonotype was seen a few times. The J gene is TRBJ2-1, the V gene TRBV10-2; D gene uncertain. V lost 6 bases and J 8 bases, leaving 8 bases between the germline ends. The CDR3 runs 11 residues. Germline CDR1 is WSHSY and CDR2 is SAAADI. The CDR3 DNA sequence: TGCGCCAGCAGGCAGGCCGATGAGCAGTTCTTC. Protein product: CASRQADEQFF.

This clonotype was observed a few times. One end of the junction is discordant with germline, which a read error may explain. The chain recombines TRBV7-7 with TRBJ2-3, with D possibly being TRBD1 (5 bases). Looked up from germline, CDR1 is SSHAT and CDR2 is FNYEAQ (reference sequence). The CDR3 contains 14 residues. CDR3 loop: CASSLRPGYDTQYF. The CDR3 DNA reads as TGTGCTAGCAGCTTACGGCCAGGGTACGATACGCAGTATTTT. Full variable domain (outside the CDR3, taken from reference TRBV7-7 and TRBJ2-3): GAGVSQSPRYKVTKRGQDVTLRCDPISSHATLYWYQQALGQGPEFLTYFNYEAQPDKSGLPSDRFSAERPEGSISTLTIQRTEQRDSAMYRCASSLRPGYDTQYFGPGTRLTVL.

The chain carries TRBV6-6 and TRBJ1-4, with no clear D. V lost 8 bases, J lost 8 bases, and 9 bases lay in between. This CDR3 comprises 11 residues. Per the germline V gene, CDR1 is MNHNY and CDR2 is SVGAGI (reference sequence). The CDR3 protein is CASSAGEKLFF. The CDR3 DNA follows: TGTGCCAGCTCGGCTGGGGAAAAACTGTTTTTT.

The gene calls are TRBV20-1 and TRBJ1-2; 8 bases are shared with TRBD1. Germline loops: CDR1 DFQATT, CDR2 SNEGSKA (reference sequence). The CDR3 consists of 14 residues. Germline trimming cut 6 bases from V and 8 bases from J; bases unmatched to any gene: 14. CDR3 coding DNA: TGCAGTGCCCAAGCCACGAAGACAGGGGAAGGCTACACCTTC. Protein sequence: CSAQATKTGEGYTF.

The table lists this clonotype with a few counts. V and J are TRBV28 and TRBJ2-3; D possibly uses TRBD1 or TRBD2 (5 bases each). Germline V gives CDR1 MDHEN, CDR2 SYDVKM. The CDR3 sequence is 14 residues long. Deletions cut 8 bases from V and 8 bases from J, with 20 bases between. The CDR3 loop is CASSPAGALLTQYF. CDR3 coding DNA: TGTGCCAGCTCCCCAGCCGGGGCCCTCCTTACGCAGTATTTT. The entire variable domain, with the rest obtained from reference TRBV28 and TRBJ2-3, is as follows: DVKVTQSSRYLVKRTGEKVFLECVQDMDHENMFWYRQDPGLGLRLIYFSYDVKMKEKGDIPEGYSVSREKKERFSLILESASTNQTSMYLCASSPAGALLTQYFGPGTRLTVL.

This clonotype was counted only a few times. The CDR3 DNA follows: TGTGCCAGCAGTTACCTTAGCCCAGGACTAGCGGTTCATGAGCAGTTCTTC. This translates into CASSYLSPGLAVHEQFF. The genes are TRBV6-2 or TRBV6-3 and TRBJ2-1, with TRBD2 matching 10 bases. The V gene end was trimmed by 2 bases and the J gene end by 8 bases; junction bases not matched to a gene: 12. The CDR3 is made up of 17 amino acids. Germline V lookup: CDR1 MNHEY, CDR2 SVGEGT.

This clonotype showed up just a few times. The CDR3 loop is CASSVSTGNDEQFF. The CDR3 nucleotides are TGTGCCAGCAGCGTGTCGACAGGGAACGATGAGCAGTTCTTC. The rearrangement links TRBV9 to TRBJ2-1; TRBD1 agrees at 7 bases. The germline V gene has CDR1 SGDLS and CDR2 YYNGEE. This CDR3 comprises 14 residues. The J segment lost 8 bases and the V segment lost 2 bases, leaving 7 bases of the junction unmatched. The variable domain in full, with the rest retrieved from reference TRBV9 and TRBJ2-1, is DSGVTQTPKHLITATGQRVTLRCSPRSGDLSVYWYQQSLDQGLQFLIQYYNGEERAKGNILERFSAQQFPDLHSELNLSSLELGDSALYFCASSVSTGNDEQFFGPGTRLTVL.

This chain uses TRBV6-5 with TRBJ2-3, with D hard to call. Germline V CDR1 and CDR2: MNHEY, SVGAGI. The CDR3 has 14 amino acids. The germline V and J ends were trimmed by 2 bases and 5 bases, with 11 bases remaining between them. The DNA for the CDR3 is TGTGCCAGCAGTTACGCCCTCTTCCGAGATACGCAGTATTTT. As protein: CASSYALFRDTQYF.

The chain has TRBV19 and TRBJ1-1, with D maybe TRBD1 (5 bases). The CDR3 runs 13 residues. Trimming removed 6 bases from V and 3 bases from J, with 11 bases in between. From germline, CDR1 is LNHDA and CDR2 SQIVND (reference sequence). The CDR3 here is CASRRDRDTEAFF. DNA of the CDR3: TGTGCCAGTAGAAGGGACCGAGACACTGAAGCTTTCTTT. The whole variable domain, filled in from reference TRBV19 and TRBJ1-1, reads DGGITQSPKYLFRKEGQNVTLSCEQNLNHDAMYWYRQDPGQGLRLIYYSQIVNDFQKGDIAEGYSVSREKKESFPLTVTSAQKNPTAFYLCASRRDRDTEAFFGQGTRLTVV.

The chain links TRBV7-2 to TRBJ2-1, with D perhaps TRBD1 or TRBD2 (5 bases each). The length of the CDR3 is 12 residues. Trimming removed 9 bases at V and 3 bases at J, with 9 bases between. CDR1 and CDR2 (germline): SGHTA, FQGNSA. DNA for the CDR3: TGTGCCAGTCGGGGCGGCTACAATGAGCAGTTCTTC. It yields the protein CASRGGYNEQFF.

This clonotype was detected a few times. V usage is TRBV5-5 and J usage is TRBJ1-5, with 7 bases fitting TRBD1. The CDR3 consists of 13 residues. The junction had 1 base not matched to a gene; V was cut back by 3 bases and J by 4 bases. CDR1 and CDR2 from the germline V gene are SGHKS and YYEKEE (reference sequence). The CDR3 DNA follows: TGTGCCAGCAGCTGGACAGGTAATCAGCCCCAGCATTTT. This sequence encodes CASSWTGNQPQHF.